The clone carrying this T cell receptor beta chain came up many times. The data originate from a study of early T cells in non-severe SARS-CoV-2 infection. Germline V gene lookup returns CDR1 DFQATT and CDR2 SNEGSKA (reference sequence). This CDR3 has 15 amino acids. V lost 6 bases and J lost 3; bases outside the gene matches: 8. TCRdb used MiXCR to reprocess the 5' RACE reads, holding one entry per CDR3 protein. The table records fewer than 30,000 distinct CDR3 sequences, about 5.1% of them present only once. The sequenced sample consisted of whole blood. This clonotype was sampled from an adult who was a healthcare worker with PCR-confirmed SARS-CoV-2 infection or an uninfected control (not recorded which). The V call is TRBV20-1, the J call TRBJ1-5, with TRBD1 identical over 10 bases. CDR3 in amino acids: CSASWDRGDNQPQHF. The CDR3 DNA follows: TGCAGTGCCTCATGGGACAGGGGAGACAATCAGCCCCAGCATTTT.